Each of the 18 T cell receptor beta chains below was sequenced from the same sample in a study of blood T cell repertoires in COVID-19 (dated by TCRdb to the early 2020s). Library creation used the immunoSEQ multiplex PCR assay. TCRdb carries this immuneACCESS record with in-frame sequences only. Its versions omit some clonotypes, under half of them owing to an unresolved V gene in the studies checked, with the rest unexplained. The sample table holds 85,000 to 110,000 clones, of which around 88% were seen once. 3% to 3.5% of the sample rests with the top ten. The sequenced sample consisted of peripheral blood. The receptors derive from a human donor in a cohort sampled during active COVID-19.

V and J are TRBV18 and TRBJ2-2, with 10 nucleotides matching TRBD1. The CDR3 covers 15 residues. The V and J ends lost 4 bases and 4 bases, in that order; junction bases with no gene match: 3. CDR1 and CDR2 from the germline V gene are KGHSH and LQKENI. For the CDR3, the DNA is TGTGCCAGCTCACTACGGACAGGGGGCACCGGGGAGCTGTTTTTT. It specifies CASSLRTGGTGELFF. The complete variable domain, with remaining parts taken from reference TRBV18 and TRBJ2-2, reads NAGVMQNPRHLVRRRGQEARLRCSPMKGHSHVYWYRQLPEEGLKFMVYLQKENIIDESGMPKERFSAEFPKEGPSILRIQQVVRGDSAAYFCASSLRTGGTGELFFGEGSRLTVL.

This clone was seen more than once but under ten times. Additional DNA sequences in this sample encode the identical CDR3. V usage is TRBV5-1 and J usage is TRBJ1-5; 8 bases agree with TRBD1. Losses at the gene ends were 3 bases for V and 0 bases for J; bases not matched to a gene: 2. The germline gives CDR1 SGHRS, CDR2 YFSETQ. The CDR3 length is 15 residues. The CDR3: CASSSGTGSNQPQHF. CDR3 DNA: TGCGCCAGCAGCTCCGGGACAGGTAGCAATCAGCCCCAGCATTTT.

This chain links TRBV25-1 with TRBJ2-7, with a tentative D call TRBD2 (6 bases). V gave up 7 bases and J gave up 4 bases, with 11 bases separating them. CDR3 length: 12 amino acids. Germline-derived CDR1 and CDR2 are MGHDK and SYGVNS. The CDR3 is CASTGRLYEQYF. The CDR3 nucleotides are TGTGCCAGCACCGGGAGACTATACGAGCAGTACTTC.

This clone was observed a handful of times. A junction end diverges from the germline sequence, so it may reflect a read error. The chain is built from TRBV7-7 and TRBJ2-7; TRBD1 matches 7 bases. The CDR3 runs 15 residues. The germline V gene has CDR1 SSHAT and CDR2 FNYEAQ (reference sequence). DNA for the CDR3: TGTGCTAGCAGCCGAGACAGGGTCCCAACCTACGAGCAGTACTTC. Translated: CASSRDRVPTYEQYF.

V is TRBV10-1 and J is TRBJ2-1; 7 nucleotides agree with TRBD2. Germline-derived CDR1 and CDR2 are WNHNN and SYGVQD (reference sequence). Trimming at V came to 8 bases and at J to 0 bases, leaving 7 bases not matched to a gene. This CDR3 is built from 15 residues. CDR3 residues: CASASSGSSYNEQFF. In DNA, the CDR3 is TGCGCCAGCGCCTCTAGCGGTAGCTCCTACAATGAGCAGTTCTTC.

Written as DNA, the CDR3 is TGTGCCAGCAGTTTATCCGGCGGGAGAATTACCGGGGAGCTGTTTTTT. Its protein is CASSLSGGRITGELFF. The chain is built from TRBV28 and TRBJ2-2, with 7 nucleotides matching TRBD2. V lost 1 base, J lost 5 bases, and 7 bases stayed unmatched. Germline assignment: CDR1 MDHEN and CDR2 SYDVKM. The CDR3 is 16 amino acids.

The CDR3: CASLTQDRGPGELFF. The CDR3 coding sequence is TGTGCCAGCTTGACGCAGGACAGGGGCCCCGGGGAGCTGTTTTTT. The chain links TRBV6-5 to TRBJ2-2; 9 nucleotides agree with TRBD1. This CDR3 comprises 15 residues. From germline, CDR1 is MNHEY and CDR2 SVGAGI. V shed 8 bases, J shed 6 bases, and the junction held 10 bases outside the gene matches.

V is TRBV3-1 (or the pseudogene TRBV3-2) and J is TRBJ2-3; 9 bases fit TRBD2. Germline lookup yields CDR1 LGHDT and CDR2 YNNKEL (reference sequence). The CDR3 is made up of 14 amino acids. With 6 bases clipped from V and 4 bases from J, the junction kept 5 bases outside the gene matches. DNA for the CDR3: TGTGCCAGCAGGCTAGCGGGGTATTCAGATACGCAGTATTTT. Protein product: CASRLAGYSDTQYF.

With respect to this clone: This may come from a read error, since a much larger clone is one base off. CDR3 protein: CASSFGVGGPQHF. CDR3 nucleotides: TGCGCCAGCAGCTTCGGTGTTGGCGGGCCCCAGCATTTT. The chain couples TRBV5-1 to TRBJ1-5; D is unclear. The CDR3 has 13 amino acids. V lost 2 bases to trimming and J lost 9 bases, with 12 bases between them. Germline CDR1 reads SGHRS; CDR2 reads YFSETQ. Combining the CDR3 with reference TRBV5-1 and TRBJ1-5 gives the whole variable domain KAGVTQTPRYLIKTRGQQVTLSCSPISGHRSVSWYQQTPGQGLQFLFEYFSETQRNKGNFPGRFSGRQFSNSRSEMNVSTLELGDSALYLCASSFGVGGPQHFGDGTRLSIL.

The V gene is TRBV5-1, the J gene TRBJ1-1; 9 nucleotides align to TRBD1. The CDR3 totals 15 residues. Germline V gene data show CDR1 as SGHRS and CDR2 as YFSETQ. The junction had 9 bases not matched to a gene; V was cut back by 7 bases and J by 2 bases. The CDR3 nucleotides are TGCGCCAGCTCCGAGGGGGACAGGGTCAACACTGAAGCTTTCTTT. Translated: CASSEGDRVNTEAFF.

This sequence joins TRBV30 and TRBJ1-2; TRBD1 is a possible D gene (5 bases). This CDR3 is built from 12 residues. The V end was cut by 4 bases, the J end by 4 bases, with 10 bases between. Germline loops: CDR1 GTSNPN, CDR2 SVGIG (reference sequence). This CDR3 reads CAWTRGTYGYTF. The CDR3 DNA follows: TGTGCCTGGACGCGGGGCACCTATGGCTACACCTTC. The full variable domain, rest sourced from reference TRBV30 and TRBJ1-2, is SQTIHQWPATLVQPVGSPLSLECTVEGTSNPNLYWYRQAAGRGLQLLFYSVGIGQISSEVPQNLSASRPQDRQFILSSKKLLLSDSGFYLCAWTRGTYGYTFGSGTRLTVV.

This clone was observed once. The chain links TRBV6-5 to TRBJ2-3; 9 bases line up with TRBD1. V lost 6 bases to trimming and J lost 3 bases; unmatched junction nucleotides: 4. Germline loops: CDR1 MNHEY, CDR2 SVGAGI. The length of the CDR3 is 14 residues. Here the CDR3 DNA reads TGTGCCAGCAGCCTACAGGGGGCGACAGATACGCAGTATTTT. This codes for CASSLQGATDTQYF.

The rearrangement uses TRBV6-5 and TRBJ1-2; a possible D gene is TRBD1 (5 bases). CDR1 and CDR2 from the germline V gene are MNHEY and SVGAGI. The CDR3 has 14 residues. The germline V and J ends were trimmed by 7 bases and 4 bases, with 16 bases remaining between them. In nucleotides, the CDR3 is TGTGCCAGCATTCCAGGAGGGGAGGGCTATGGCTACACCTTC. Encoded protein: CASIPGGEGYGYTF.

The chain is built from TRBV4-1 and TRBJ1-2; 8 bases are shared with TRBD1. V trimming: 1 base; J trimming: 0 bases; junction bases outside the gene matches: 1. Germline CDR1 is MGHRA and CDR2 is YSYEKL. The CDR3 is 15 amino acids. CDR3 DNA sequence: TGCGCCAGCAGCCAAGGGACAGGGACTAACTATGGCTACACCTTC. Encoded protein: CASSQGTGTNYGYTF.

This clone was seen just once. The chain recombines TRBV28 with TRBJ2-6; D is possibly TRBD1 (5 bases). The CDR3 contains 15 residues. Looked up from germline, CDR1 is MDHEN and CDR2 is SYDVKM. Trimming shortened V by 6 bases and J by 2 bases, and 11 bases separated the two germline ends. CDR3 in amino acids: CASSLRVTGANVLTF. CDR3 bases: TGTGCCAGCAGCCTCAGGGTGACTGGGGCCAACGTCCTGACTTTC.

This sequence joins TRBV7-2 and TRBJ2-5; 13 nucleotides line up with TRBD2. In germline, CDR1 is SGHTA, CDR2 FQGNSA. With 0 bases clipped from V and 4 bases from J, the junction kept 8 bases outside the gene matches. CDR3 length: 18 residues. The DNA of the CDR3 is TGTGCCAGCAGCTTAGCCCGGACTAGCGGGAGAATGGGAGAGACCCAGTACTTC. This sequence encodes CASSLARTSGRMGETQYF. The full variable domain, its missing parts supplied by reference TRBV7-2 and TRBJ2-5, is GAGVSQSPSNKVTEKGKDVELRCDPISGHTALYWYRQSLGQGLEFLIYFQGNSAPDKSGLPSDRFSAERTGGSVSTLTIQRTQQEDSAVYLCASSLARTSGRMGETQYFGPGTRLLVL.

The chain is built from TRBV30 and TRBJ2-5; 12 bases line up with TRBD2. V gave up 7 bases and J gave up 1 base; unmatched junction bases: 4. CDR3 length: 14 amino acids. The V gene's germline CDR1 is GTSNPN and CDR2 SVGIG (reference sequence). The CDR3 region is CAFGLAGFQETQYF. CDR3 DNA: TGTGCCTTTGGACTAGCGGGGTTCCAAGAGACCCAGTACTTC.

V usage is TRBV7-6 and J usage is TRBJ2-7; TRBD1 is a possible D gene (6 bases). V gave up 1 base and J gave up 3 bases, with 10 bases separating them. This CDR3 spans 14 amino acids. Germline-derived CDR1 and CDR2 are SGHVS and FNYEAQ. CDR3 loop: CASSLGQGLYEQYF. The CDR3 DNA reads TGTGCCAGCAGCTTAGGTCAGGGGCTCTACGAGCAGTACTTC.